These 32 T cell receptor beta chains share one sample of origin, sequenced in a study of CD8+CD57+ T cells in acquired aplastic anemia (dated by TCRdb to 2017 to 2018). Expansion of CD8+CD57+ cells had been shown by flow cytometry in the patients chosen for sequencing. Sequencing took place on an Illumina HiSeq 2000. Profiling of TCR beta VDJ combinations and CDR3 sequences used genomic DNA as the template. The public sequencing data were trimmed at Q25 with fastp and processed into clonotypes with MiXCR by TCRdb, which kept only in-frame beta chains. Duplicate CDR3 protein sequences are folded into a single record with the most common DNA and genes. The table for this sample lists about 150,000 distinct CDR3 sequences; about 54% of them were counted only once. The ten largest clones add up to 12% of the sample. Sequencing was done on a sample of sorted CD4+, CD8+, or CD8+CD57+ T cells (not recorded which) from PBMCs. The receptors originated from a human donor with aplastic anemia.

The genes are TRBV10-2 and TRBJ2-7; D ambiguous. Germline lookup yields CDR1 WSHSY and CDR2 SAAADI. V was clipped by 5 bases and J by 2 bases, with 1 base between them. The CDR3 is 10 amino acids. The CDR3 DNA reads TGCGCCAGCAGTACCTACGAGCAGTACTTC. It specifies CASSTYEQYF.

This clonotype was found many times. CDR3 loop: CASSPAQRYQETQYF. CDR3 bases: TGTGCCAGCAGCCCGGCCCAGCGGTACCAAGAGACCCAGTACTTC. The chain joins TRBV3-1 to TRBJ2-5; TRBD2 might be the D (5 bases). There are 15 residues in the CDR3. CDR1 and CDR2 (germline): LGHDT, YNNKEL (reference sequence). V dropped 4 bases and J dropped 0 bases, with 12 bases sitting between them.

The J gene is TRBJ2-7, the V gene TRBV7-6; no definite D call. CDR3 size: 12 residues. CDR1 and CDR2 from the germline V gene are SGHVS and FNYEAQ. The V gene lost 4 bases and the J gene lost 2 bases, with 6 bases spanning the gap. DNA for the CDR3: TGTGCCAGCAGCTCCGGAGCCTACGAGCAGTACTTC. This translates into CASSSGAYEQYF. Full variable domain (missing parts from reference TRBV7-6 and TRBJ2-7): GAGVSQSPRYKVTKRGQDVALRCDPISGHVSLYWYRQALGQGPEFLTYFNYEAQQDKSGLPNDRFSAERPEGSISTLTIQRTEQRDSAMYRCASSSGAYEQYFGPGTRLTVT.

This clonotype appeared a few times. The CDR3 sequence is CASSHPPDRDIGGYTF. The CDR3 coding sequence is TGTGCCAGCAGTCACCCCCCGGACAGGGACATAGGTGGCTACACCTTC. The chain employs TRBV6-5 and TRBJ1-2, with TRBD1 identical over 8 bases. There are 16 residues in the CDR3. V lost 5 bases and J lost 7; bases outside the gene matches: 15. Germline values: CDR1 MNHEY, CDR2 SVGAGI.

The rearrangement links TRBV7-6 to TRBJ1-6, with TRBD1 matching 7 bases. V dropped 4 bases and J dropped 7; count of bases not matched to a gene: 7. The CDR3 extends over 15 amino acids. Germline V gives CDR1 SGHVS, CDR2 FNYEAQ. The CDR3 nucleotides read TGTGCCAGCAGCTCCGGGACAGCAAAGAATTCACCCCTCCACTTT. It specifies CASSSGTAKNSPLHF.

V gene TRBV7-3 combines with J gene TRBJ2-2; D ambiguous. This CDR3 has 15 amino acids. Germline values: CDR1 SGHTA, CDR2 FQGTGA. The ends were cut back, 0 bases at V and 7 bases at J, with 12 bases in the middle. The CDR3 DNA sequence: TGTGCCAGCAGCTTAACAGGCCTAAGGAGCGGGGAGCTGTTTTTT. This encodes CASSLTGLRSGELFF.

The rearrangement joins TRBV11-2 to TRBJ2-1; 10 nucleotides align to TRBD2. The V segment lost 6 bases and the J segment 0 bases; nucleotides outside the gene matches: 8. Per the germline V gene, CDR1 is SGHAT and CDR2 is FQNNGV. This CDR3 is 17 amino acids long. CDR3 in DNA: TGTGCCAGCAGTCAAGTAGCGGGGGGCCACTCCTACAATGAGCAGTTCTTC. Amino acids: CASSQVAGGHSYNEQFF.

The rearrangement joins TRBV5-6 to TRBJ2-3; D is perhaps TRBD2 (5 bases). The CDR3 sequence is 13 residues long. CDR1 SGHDT and CDR2 YYEEEE come from the germline V gene. Trimming removed 7 bases from V and 2 bases from J, with 11 bases in between. CDR3 loop: CASAPDFTDTQYF. The CDR3 DNA sequence: TGTGCCAGCGCCCCGGACTTCACAGATACGCAGTATTTT.

This clonotype has only a few counts. The chain employs TRBV24-1 and TRBJ2-1, with 8 nucleotides matching TRBD2. After removal of 3 bases from V and 0 bases from J, the junction contained 3 bases not matched to a gene. This CDR3 has 16 amino acids. Germline-derived CDR1 and CDR2 are KGHDR and SFDVKD. The CDR3 is CATSDPSGSSYNEQFF. The CDR3 region has the DNA TGTGCCACCAGTGATCCGAGCGGGAGCTCCTACAATGAGCAGTTCTTC.

The chain employs TRBV6-5 and TRBJ2-5, with a tentative D call TRBD2 (5 bases). CDR1 is MNHEY, CDR2 SVGAGI, per germline. The CDR3 loop spans 16 amino acids. V was trimmed by 6 bases and J by 2 bases, leaving 19 bases between them. CDR3 sequence reads: CASSRRPPRAQETQYF. The CDR3, as DNA: TGTGCCAGCAGCCGAAGACCCCCGCGGGCACAAGAGACCCAGTACTTC.

This chain links TRBV6-5 with TRBJ2-3; 9 bases fit TRBD2. The germline V gene has CDR1 MNHEY and CDR2 SVGAGI. J was trimmed by 5 bases and V by 0 bases; bases with no gene match: 9. The CDR3 loop spans 17 amino acids. CDR3 in amino acids: CASSYSRVAGALDTQYF. CDR3 DNA: TGTGCCAGCAGTTACTCGAGGGTAGCGGGGGCGTTAGATACGCAGTATTTT.

This clonotype showed up just once. CDR3 sequence: CASSLAHQNTEAFF. DNA for the CDR3: TGTGCCAGCAGCTTAGCACACCAGAACACTGAAGCTTTCTTT. The chain carries TRBV7-3 and TRBJ1-1; D is uncertain. Between the trimmed V and J ends, which lost 2 bases and 1 base, there was a span of 8 bases. CDR1 SGHTA and CDR2 FQGTGA come from the germline V gene. The CDR3 has 14 residues.

The V gene is TRBV6-4, the J gene TRBJ2-2, with TRBD2 identical over 8 bases. V lost 5 bases and J lost 6; bases outside the gene matches: 2. The CDR3 spans 13 residues. Germline V CDR1 and CDR2: MRHNA, SNTAGT. The CDR3 DNA sequence: TGTGCCAGCAGTCGGACTAGCTCCGGGGAGCTGTTTTTT. It translates to CASSRTSSGELFF.

The chain employs TRBV20-1 and TRBJ2-7; the match to TRBD2 covers 8 bases. The V and J ends lost 3 bases and 4 bases, in that order; junction bases with no gene match: 11. The CDR3 extends over 15 amino acids. CDR1 and CDR2 (germline): DFQATT, SNEGSKA (reference sequence). The CDR3 loop is CSASYMRLAGYEQYF. Written as DNA, the CDR3 is TGCAGTGCTAGCTACATGCGCCTAGCGGGTTACGAGCAGTACTTC.

Notes on this clonotype: The conserved final phenylalanine or tryptophan is absent from the CDR3, which likely points to a read error. The chain combines TRBV27 with TRBJ1-1, with 7 nucleotides matching TRBD1. Germline loops: CDR1 MNHEY, CDR2 SMNVEV (reference sequence). V lost 2 bases, J lost 8 bases, and 5 bases stayed unmatched. The CDR3 runs 13 residues. This chain's CDR3 is CASSLPGTDEAFY. The CDR3 DNA follows: TGTGCCAGCAGTTTACCGGGGACAGACGAAGCTTTCTAT.

This clonotype occurred a few times. The CDR3 coding sequence is TGCAGTGCTAGAGGTACTAACTATGGCTACACCTTC. It encodes CSARGTNYGYTF. V and J are TRBV20-1 and TRBJ1-2; the D is unclear. Per the germline V gene, CDR1 is DFQATT and CDR2 is SNEGSKA (reference sequence). Deletions cut 1 base from V and 0 bases from J, with 3 bases between. This CDR3 contains 12 residues.

The chain is built from TRBV10-2 and TRBJ2-1, with 7 bases fitting TRBD2. Germline trimming cut 6 bases from V and 8 bases from J; bases unmatched to any gene: 4. The CDR3 is made up of 12 amino acids. Germline assignment: CDR1 WSHSY and CDR2 SAAADI. The CDR3 is CASRQGLYEQFF. DNA for the CDR3: TGCGCCAGCAGGCAGGGACTATATGAGCAGTTCTTC.

This clonotype has a count of ten or more. The chain combines TRBV12-3 or TRBV12-4 with TRBJ1-5; D might be TRBD1 (5 bases). Trimming shortened V by 7 bases and J by 1 base, and 8 bases separated the two germline ends. The CDR3 is made up of 13 amino acids. The CDR3 nucleotides read TGTGCCAGCACTGGGGGGAGCAATCAGCCCCAGCATTTT. Encoded protein: CASTGGSNQPQHF.

The chain carries TRBV7-9 and TRBJ1-3; D gene unclear. Germline values: CDR1 SEHNR, CDR2 FQNEAQ (reference sequence). The CDR3 covers 13 residues. V lost 9 bases and J lost 0, with 9 bases in between. The CDR3 sequence is CASEKSSGNTIYF. Written as DNA, the CDR3 is TGTGCCAGTGAAAAAAGCTCTGGAAACACCATATATTTT.

The V call is TRBV2, the J call TRBJ2-4; 8 bases line up with TRBD2. The CDR3 has 13 amino acids. Germline loops: CDR1 SNHLY, CDR2 FYNNEI. V lost 4 bases and J lost 15; bases outside the gene matches: 11. CDR3 in DNA: TGTGCCAGCAGTGCAGAAATAGCGGGGACATTGTACTTC. It specifies CASSAEIAGTLYF.

Comment on this clonotype: A clone one base away is much larger, so this may be a read error. The V and J genes are TRBV29-1 and TRBJ2-5; no definite D call. In germline, CDR1 is SQVTM, CDR2 ANQGSEA. V was clipped by 0 bases and J by 7 bases, with 0 bases between them. CDR3 length equals 9 residues. This chain's CDR3 is CSVEETQYF. CDR3 coding DNA: TGCAGCGTTGAAGAGACCCAGTACTTC.

Concerning this clonotype: A much bigger clone sits one base away, suggesting this may be a read error. V is TRBV5-6 and J is TRBJ2-4; possible D gene TRBD2, 5 bases. Germline V gene lookup returns CDR1 SGHDT and CDR2 YYEEEE. The CDR3 runs 11 residues. The DNA for the CDR3 is TGTACCAGCAGCTTGGGGAGTCATAAGGAGTTC. Its translation is CTSSLGSHKEF. Variable domain in full (rest from reference TRBV5-6 and TRBJ2-4): DAGVTQSPTHLIKTRGQQVTLRCSPKSGHDTVSWYQQALGQGPQFIFQYYEEEERQRGNFPDRFSGHQFPNYSSELNVNALLLGDSALYLCTSSLGSHKEFGAGTRLSVL.

The gene calls are TRBV25-1 and TRBJ1-6; tentative D call: TRBD1 (6 bases). This CDR3 spans 15 amino acids. CDR1 and CDR2 from the germline V gene are MGHDK and SYGVNS. V lost 5 bases and J lost 3, with 11 bases in between. The CDR3 reads CASSRTENYNSPLHF. CDR3 DNA: TGTGCCAGCAGTAGGACAGAGAACTATAATTCACCCCTCCACTTT.

There are many counts of this clonotype. V and J are TRBV4-1 and TRBJ1-5; D unresolved. Trimming pared 0 bases from V and 4 bases from J, leaving 13 bases between. Germline V CDR1 and CDR2: MGHRA, YSYEKL. The length of the CDR3 is 16 residues. DNA for the CDR3: TGCGCCAGCAGCCAAGAACCGCTGTCTGAGAATCAGCCCCAGCATTTT. As protein: CASSQEPLSENQPQHF.

This clonotype was seen only a few times. The chain combines TRBV10-3 with TRBJ1-2; D remains ambiguous. Trimming took off 0 bases at V and 2 bases at J, with 7 bases between the two ends. The CDR3 spans 14 residues. Germline CDR1 and CDR2: ENHRY and SYGVKD. CDR3 loop: CAISESTRNYGYTF. CDR3 bases: TGTGCCATCAGTGAGTCGACACGGAACTATGGCTACACCTTC.

Note on this clonotype: A much larger clone lies one base from this, so it may be a read error. V usage is TRBV5-5 and J usage is TRBJ1-2; tentatively, D is TRBD1 (5 bases). Trimming stripped 4 bases from V and 8 bases from J, with 18 bases between. The CDR3 loop spans 14 amino acids. The germline V gene encodes CDR1 SGHKS and CDR2 YYEKEE (reference sequence). The DNA of the CDR3 is TGTGCCAGCAGCGTCTCCGGGGCAGTTCGCGGCTACACCTTC. Its translation: CASSVSGAVRGYTF.

The chain couples TRBV15 to TRBJ2-1; D is possibly TRBD1 or TRBD2 (5 bases each). The V end lost 3 bases, the J end lost 6 bases, and 15 bases lay between the germline ends. Germline-derived CDR1 and CDR2 are LNHNV and YYDKDF (reference sequence). The CDR3 runs 15 residues. CDR3 nucleotide sequence: TGTGCCACCAGCAGCCCCCCGACGGGGCTCAATGAGCAGTTCTTC. It encodes CATSSPPTGLNEQFF.

In its sample, this clonotype was seen many times. V usage is TRBV27 and J usage is TRBJ2-1; 7 bases match TRBD2. Germline V gives CDR1 MNHEY, CDR2 SMNVEV (reference sequence). Trimming took 3 bases from V and 12 from J; bases not matched to a gene: 8. The CDR3 sequence is 13 residues long. The CDR3 spells CASSFGGGRGQFF. CDR3 bases: TGTGCCAGCAGTTTTGGGGGGGGGAGGGGGCAGTTCTTC.

The chain carries TRBV7-3 and TRBJ2-5; D possibly matches TRBD1 or TRBD2 (6 bases each). Trimming removed 0 bases at V and 5 bases at J, with 16 bases between. CDR3 length equals 16 residues. In germline, CDR1 is SGHTA, CDR2 FQGTGA. The CDR3: CASSLTGSGAGETQYF. The CDR3 DNA follows: TGTGCCAGCAGCTTAACTGGTTCGGGGGCCGGGGAGACCCAGTACTTC.

In its sample, this clonotype was seen many times. This rearrangement joins TRBV7-9 to TRBJ2-7; D is unresolved. This CDR3 spans 14 amino acids. Germline V lookup: CDR1 SEHNR, CDR2 FQNEAQ (reference sequence). Trimming pared 5 bases from V and 0 bases from J, leaving 11 bases between. The CDR3, as DNA: TGTGCCAGCAGCACCCGGGCGAGCTCCTACGAGCAGTACTTC. It codes for CASSTRASSYEQYF.

The gene calls are TRBV5-4 and TRBJ2-1; D possibly corresponds to TRBD1 (6 bases). Germline assignment: CDR1 SGHNT and CDR2 YYREEE (reference sequence). V was shortened by 3 bases and J by 0 bases, with 10 bases between the two germline ends. The CDR3 sequence is 15 residues long. The DNA of the CDR3 is TGTGCCAGCAGCTGGACAGCTAGCTCCTACAATGAGCAGTTCTTC. Translating it yields CASSWTASSYNEQFF.

The chain uses TRBV2 and TRBJ1-3; 7 nucleotides align to TRBD1. Germline trimming cut 8 bases from V and 9 bases from J; bases unmatched to any gene: 4. The CDR3 contains 11 residues. In germline, CDR1 is SNHLY, CDR2 FYNNEI. Here the CDR3 DNA reads TGTGCCAGCCTCGACAGGGCCACCATATATTTT. Its protein is CASLDRATIYF.